Below, one T cell receptor (beta chain) is given with its context. The source of the sample is a study of T cell changes during pregnancy in multiple sclerosis. Some clones are missing from TCRdb's copy, which holds only in-frame ones; the method was immunoSEQ multiplex PCR. The sample carries approximately 59,000 clones, about 93% recorded once. The material was peripheral blood, obtained in the third trimester of pregnancy. The sequence was collected from a female donor in good health, enrolled as a control in a pregnancy study.

CDR3 coding DNA: TGTGCCAGCAGCCCATCCCCCGGGGGAAACTACGAGCAGTACTTC. Its translation: CASSPSPGGNYEQYF. J is TRBJ2-7 and V is TRBV7-3; D perhaps matches TRBD2 (6 bases). CDR1 is SGHTA and CDR2 is FQGTGA in the germline V gene. Trimming removed 5 bases from V and 3 bases from J, with 17 bases in between. The CDR3 is 15 residues long. The full variable domain, with the rest looked up from reference TRBV7-3 and TRBJ2-7, is GAGVSQTPSNKVTEKGKYVELRCDPISGHTALYWYRQSLGQGPEFLIYFQGTGAADDSGLPNDRFFAVRPEGSVSTLKIQRTERGDSAVYLCASSPSPGGNYEQYFGPGTRLTVT.